This T cell receptor beta chain was identified in a study of beta chain features in type 1 diabetes. Study outcomes and limitations: When Type 1 diabetes patients were examined, their TCRB CDR3s proved moderately but significantly shorter in all four CD4+ subsets. In comparison with healthy donors, patients had naive, central memory and Treg TCRB repertoires that appeared more similar.

The isolated RNA, all of it, was reverse transcribed, so expressed TCRB transcripts were what got sequenced. Profiled with immunoSEQ multiplex PCR; TCRdb holds only in-frame clones, not every one. The table has about 360,000 clones, 10% to 15% seen once. Germline V gene lookup returns CDR1 MDHEN and CDR2 SYDVKM. The V gene lost 1 base and the J gene lost 2 bases, with 8 bases spanning the gap. This CDR3 has 15 amino acids. Only a few counts were recorded for this clone. The target antigen is unknown. The clonotype comes from a man aged 18 to 30 in good health. The chain links TRBV28 to TRBJ2-2; no definite D call. The sequenced sample was naive CD4+ T cells from blood. CDR3 sequence: CASSLSGINTGELFF. CDR3 nucleotide sequence: TGTGCCAGCAGTTTATCCGGTATTAACACCGGGGAGCTGTTTTTT.